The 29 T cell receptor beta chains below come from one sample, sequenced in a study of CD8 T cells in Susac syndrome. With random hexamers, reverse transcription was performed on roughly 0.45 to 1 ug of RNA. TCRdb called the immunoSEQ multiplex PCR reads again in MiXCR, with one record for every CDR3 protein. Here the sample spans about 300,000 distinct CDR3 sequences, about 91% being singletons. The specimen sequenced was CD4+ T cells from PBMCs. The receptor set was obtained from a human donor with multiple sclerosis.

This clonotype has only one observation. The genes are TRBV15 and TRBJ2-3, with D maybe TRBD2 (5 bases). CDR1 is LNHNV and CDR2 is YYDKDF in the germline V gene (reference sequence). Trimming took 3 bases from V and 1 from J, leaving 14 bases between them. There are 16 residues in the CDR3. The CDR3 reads CATSSAVGGGTDTQYF. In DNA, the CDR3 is TGTGCCACCAGCAGCGCCGTCGGAGGCGGCACAGATACGCAGTATTTT.

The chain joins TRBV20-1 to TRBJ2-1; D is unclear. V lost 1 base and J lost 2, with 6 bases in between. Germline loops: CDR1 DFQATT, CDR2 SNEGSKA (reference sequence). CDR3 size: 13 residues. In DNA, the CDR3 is TGCAGTGCTAGAGTTCTCCCCTACAATGAGCAGTTCTTC. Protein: CSARVLPYNEQFF.

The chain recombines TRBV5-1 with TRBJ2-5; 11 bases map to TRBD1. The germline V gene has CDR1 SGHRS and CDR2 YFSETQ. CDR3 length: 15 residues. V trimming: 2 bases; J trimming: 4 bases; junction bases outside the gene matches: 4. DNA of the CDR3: TGCGCCAGCAGCTTTGGGACAGGGGGAAGAGAGACCCAGTACTTC. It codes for CASSFGTGGRETQYF. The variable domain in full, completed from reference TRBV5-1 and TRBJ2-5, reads KAGVTQTPRYLIKTRGQQVTLSCSPISGHRSVSWYQQTPGQGLQFLFEYFSETQRNKGNFPGRFSGRQFSNSRSEMNVSTLELGDSALYLCASSFGTGGRETQYFGPGTRLLVL.

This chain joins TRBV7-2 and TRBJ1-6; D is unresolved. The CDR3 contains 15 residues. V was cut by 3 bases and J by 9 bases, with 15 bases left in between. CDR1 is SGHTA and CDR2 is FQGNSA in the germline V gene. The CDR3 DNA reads TGTGCCAGCAGCTTCTCTGGACGGATTTTTTCACCCCTCCACTTT. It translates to CASSFSGRIFSPLHF.

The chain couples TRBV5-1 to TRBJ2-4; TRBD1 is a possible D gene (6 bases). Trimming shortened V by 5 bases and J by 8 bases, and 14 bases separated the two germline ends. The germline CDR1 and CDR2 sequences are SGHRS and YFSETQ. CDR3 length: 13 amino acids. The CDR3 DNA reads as TGCGCCAGCAGGATGGGGGCGGCCGACATTCAGTACTTC. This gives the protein CASRMGAADIQYF.

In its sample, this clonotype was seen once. CDR3 sequence: CASSPLGGKPYEQYF. CDR3 coding DNA: TGTGCCAGCAGCCCCCTGGGTGGGAAGCCCTACGAGCAGTACTTC. This chain uses TRBV5-4 with TRBJ2-7; D remains unclear. V dropped 4 bases and J dropped 2 bases, with 16 bases sitting between them. Germline V lookup: CDR1 SGHNT, CDR2 YYREEE (reference sequence). This CDR3 is 15 amino acids long.

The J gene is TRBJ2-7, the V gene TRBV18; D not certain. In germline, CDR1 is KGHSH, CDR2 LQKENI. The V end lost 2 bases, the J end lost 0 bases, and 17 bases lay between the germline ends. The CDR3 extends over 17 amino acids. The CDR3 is CASSPFRGDRSSYEQYF. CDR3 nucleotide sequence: TGTGCCAGCTCACCATTCCGCGGTGATCGGAGCTCCTACGAGCAGTACTTC.

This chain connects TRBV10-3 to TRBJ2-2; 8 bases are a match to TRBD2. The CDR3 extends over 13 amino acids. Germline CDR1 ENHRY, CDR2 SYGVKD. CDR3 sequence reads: CAARGVKTGELFF. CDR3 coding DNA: TGTGCTGCGCGGGGGGTGAAGACCGGGGAGCTGTTTTTT.

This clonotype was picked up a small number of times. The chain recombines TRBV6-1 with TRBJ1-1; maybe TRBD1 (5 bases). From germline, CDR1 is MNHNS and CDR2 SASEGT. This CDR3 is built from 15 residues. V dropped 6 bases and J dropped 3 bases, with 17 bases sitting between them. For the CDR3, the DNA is TGTGCCAGCAGGACTCAGCGGGCCAGGGACACTGAAGCTTTCTTT. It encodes CASRTQRARDTEAFF.

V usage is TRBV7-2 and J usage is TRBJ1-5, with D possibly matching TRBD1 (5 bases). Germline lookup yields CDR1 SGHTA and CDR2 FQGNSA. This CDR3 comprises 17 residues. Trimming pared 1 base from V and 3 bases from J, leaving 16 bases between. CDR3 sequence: CASSLESAGIINQPQHF. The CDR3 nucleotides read TGTGCCAGCAGCTTAGAATCGGCAGGGATAATCAATCAGCCCCAGCATTTT.

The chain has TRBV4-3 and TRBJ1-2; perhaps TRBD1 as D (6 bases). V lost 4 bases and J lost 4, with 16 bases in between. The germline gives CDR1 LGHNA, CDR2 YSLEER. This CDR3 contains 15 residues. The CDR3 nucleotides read TGCGCCAGCAGCCTGAACAGGGCCCCCCTCTATGGCTACACCTTC. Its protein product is CASSLNRAPLYGYTF.

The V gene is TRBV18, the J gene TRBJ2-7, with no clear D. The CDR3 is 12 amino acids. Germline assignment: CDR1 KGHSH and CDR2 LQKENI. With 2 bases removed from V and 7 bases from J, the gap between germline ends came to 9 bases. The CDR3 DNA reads TGTGCCAGCTCACCATCTAAGAGGGAGCAGTACTTC. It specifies CASSPSKREQYF.

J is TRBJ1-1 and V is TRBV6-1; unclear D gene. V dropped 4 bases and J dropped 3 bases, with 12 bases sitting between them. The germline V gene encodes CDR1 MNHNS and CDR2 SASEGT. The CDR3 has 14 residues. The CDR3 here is CASSANRRDTEAFF. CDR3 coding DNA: TGTGCCAGCAGTGCCAACCGGAGGGACACTGAAGCTTTCTTT.

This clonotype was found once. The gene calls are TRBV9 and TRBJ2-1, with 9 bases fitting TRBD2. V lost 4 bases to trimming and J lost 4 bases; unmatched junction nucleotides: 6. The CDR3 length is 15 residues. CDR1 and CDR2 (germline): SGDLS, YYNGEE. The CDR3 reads CASSPRLAEYNEQFF. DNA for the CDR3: TGTGCCAGCAGCCCGCGACTAGCGGAATACAATGAGCAGTTCTTC.

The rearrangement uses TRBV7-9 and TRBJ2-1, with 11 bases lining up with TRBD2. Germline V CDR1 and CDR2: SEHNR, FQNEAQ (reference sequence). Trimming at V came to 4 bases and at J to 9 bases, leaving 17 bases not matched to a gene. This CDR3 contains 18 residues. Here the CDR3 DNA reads TGTGCCAGCAGCTCGGAATTAAGGCTAGCGGGAGGTACCACTGAGCAGTTCTTC. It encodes CASSSELRLAGGTTEQFF.

CDR3 coding DNA: TGTGCCAGCAGTTTTGGACAGCCTGCTAACTATGGCTACACCTTC. Protein sequence: CASSFGQPANYGYTF. The chain recombines TRBV12-3 or TRBV12-4 with TRBJ1-2; D may be TRBD1 (6 bases). There are 15 residues in the CDR3. V lost 3 bases to trimming and J lost 0 bases, with 11 bases between them.

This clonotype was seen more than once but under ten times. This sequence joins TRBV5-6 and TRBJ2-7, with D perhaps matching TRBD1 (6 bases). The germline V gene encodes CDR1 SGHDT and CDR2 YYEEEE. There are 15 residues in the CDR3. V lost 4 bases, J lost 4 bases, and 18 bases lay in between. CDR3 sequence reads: CASSGDRPPIYEQYF. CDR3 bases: TGTGCCAGCAGCGGTGACAGGCCTCCTATTTACGAGCAGTACTTC.

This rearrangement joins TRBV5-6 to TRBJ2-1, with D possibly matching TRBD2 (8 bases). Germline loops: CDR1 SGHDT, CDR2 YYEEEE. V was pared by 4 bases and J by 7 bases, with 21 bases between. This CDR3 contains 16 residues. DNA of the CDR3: TGTGCCAGCAGCACCGGGAGGGGGCTGAGGCGGAATGAGCAGTTCTTC. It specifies CASSTGRGLRRNEQFF.

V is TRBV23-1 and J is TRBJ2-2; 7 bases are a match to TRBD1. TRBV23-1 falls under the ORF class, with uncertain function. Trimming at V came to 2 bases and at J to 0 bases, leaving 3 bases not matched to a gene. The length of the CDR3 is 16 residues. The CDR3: CASSQPGQANTGELFF. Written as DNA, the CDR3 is TGCGCCAGCAGTCAACCCGGACAGGCGAACACCGGGGAGCTGTTTTTT.

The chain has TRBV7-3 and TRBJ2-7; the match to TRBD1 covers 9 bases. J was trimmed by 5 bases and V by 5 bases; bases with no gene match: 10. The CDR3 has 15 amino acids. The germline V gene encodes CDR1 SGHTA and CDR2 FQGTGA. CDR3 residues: CASSEGGTGLNEQYF. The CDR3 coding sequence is TGTGCCAGCAGCGAAGGGGGGACAGGGCTGAACGAGCAGTACTTC.

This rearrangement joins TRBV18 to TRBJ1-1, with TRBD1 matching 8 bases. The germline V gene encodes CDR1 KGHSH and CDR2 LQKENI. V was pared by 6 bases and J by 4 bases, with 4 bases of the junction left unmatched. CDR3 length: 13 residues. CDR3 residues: CASSGQGLTEAFF. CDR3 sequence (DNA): TGTGCCAGCTCCGGACAGGGCCTCACTGAAGCTTTCTTT.

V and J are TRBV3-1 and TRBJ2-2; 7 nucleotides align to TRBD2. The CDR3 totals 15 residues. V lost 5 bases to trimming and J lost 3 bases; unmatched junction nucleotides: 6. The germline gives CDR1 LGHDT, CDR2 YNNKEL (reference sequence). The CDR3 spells CASSYRLADTGELFF. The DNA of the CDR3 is TGTGCCAGCAGCTATCGACTAGCTGACACCGGGGAGCTGTTTTTT. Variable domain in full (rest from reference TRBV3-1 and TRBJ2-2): DTAVSQTPKYLVTQMGNDKSIKCEQNLGHDTMYWYKQDSKKFLKIMFSYNNKELIINETVPNRFSPKSPDKAHLNLHINSLELGDSAVYFCASSYRLADTGELFFGEGSRLTVL.

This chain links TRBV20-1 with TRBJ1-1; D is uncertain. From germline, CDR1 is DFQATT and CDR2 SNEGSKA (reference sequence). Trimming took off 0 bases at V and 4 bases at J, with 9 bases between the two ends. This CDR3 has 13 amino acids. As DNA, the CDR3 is TGCAGTGCTAGAGATCGGACTGCCACTGAAGCTTTCTTT. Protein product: CSARDRTATEAFF.

This chain's CDR3 is CASSESGNRGMAFF. For the CDR3, the DNA is TGTGCCAGCAGTGAATCGGGGAACAGAGGGATGGCTTTCTTT. The chain recombines TRBV25-1 with TRBJ1-1; D call uncertain. Germline V CDR1 and CDR2: MGHDK, SYGVNS. The CDR3 extends over 14 amino acids. Trimming removed 1 base at V and 11 bases at J, with 17 bases between.

CDR3 bases: TGTGCCAGCAGCTTCAGGGGCGAGCAGTACTTC. It specifies CASSFRGEQYF. J is TRBJ2-7 and V is TRBV11-3, with D tentatively TRBD1 (6 bases). There are 11 residues in the CDR3. V shed 3 bases and J shed 6 bases, with 6 bases lying between them. The germline V gene encodes CDR1 SGHNT and CDR2 YENEEA.

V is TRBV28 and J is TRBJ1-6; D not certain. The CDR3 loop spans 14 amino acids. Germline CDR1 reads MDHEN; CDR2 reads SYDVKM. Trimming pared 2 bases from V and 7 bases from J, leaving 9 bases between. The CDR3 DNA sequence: TGTGCCAGCAGTTTAGGTCAGCTCAATTCACCCCTCCACTTT. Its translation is CASSLGQLNSPLHF.

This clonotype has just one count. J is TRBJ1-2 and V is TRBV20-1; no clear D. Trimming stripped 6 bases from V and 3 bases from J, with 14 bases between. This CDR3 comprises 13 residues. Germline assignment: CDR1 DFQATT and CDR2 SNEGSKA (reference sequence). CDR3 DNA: TGCAGTGCCGCCGGGGTAGTGGACTATGGCTACACCTTC. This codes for CSAAGVVDYGYTF.

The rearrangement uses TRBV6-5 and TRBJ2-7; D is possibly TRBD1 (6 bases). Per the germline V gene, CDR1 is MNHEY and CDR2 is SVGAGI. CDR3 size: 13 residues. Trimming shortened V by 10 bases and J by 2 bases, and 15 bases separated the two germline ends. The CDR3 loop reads CANGRTDTYEQYF. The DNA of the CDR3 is TGTGCCAACGGACGGACAGATACCTACGAGCAGTACTTC.

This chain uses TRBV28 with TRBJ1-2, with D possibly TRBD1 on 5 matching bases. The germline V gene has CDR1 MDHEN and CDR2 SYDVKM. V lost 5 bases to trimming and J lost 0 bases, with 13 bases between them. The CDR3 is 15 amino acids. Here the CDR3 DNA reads TGTGCCAGCAGTACCCTCGGGGGGTCTAACTATGGCTACACCTTC. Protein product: CASSTLGGSNYGYTF.